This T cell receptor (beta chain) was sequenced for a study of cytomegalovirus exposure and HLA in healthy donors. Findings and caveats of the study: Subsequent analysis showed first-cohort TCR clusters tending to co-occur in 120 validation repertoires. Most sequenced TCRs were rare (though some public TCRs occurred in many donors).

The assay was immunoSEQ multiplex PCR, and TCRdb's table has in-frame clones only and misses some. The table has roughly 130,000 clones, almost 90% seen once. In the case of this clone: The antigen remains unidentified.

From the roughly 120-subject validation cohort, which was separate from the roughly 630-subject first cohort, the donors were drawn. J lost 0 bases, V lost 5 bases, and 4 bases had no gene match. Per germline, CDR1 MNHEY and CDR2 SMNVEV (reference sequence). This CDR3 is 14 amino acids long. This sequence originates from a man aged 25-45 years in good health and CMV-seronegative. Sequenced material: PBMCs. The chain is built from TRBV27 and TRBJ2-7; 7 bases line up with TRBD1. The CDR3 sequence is CASSPQGNSYEQYF. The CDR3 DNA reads TGTGCCAGCAGTCCACAGGGGAACTCCTACGAGCAGTACTTC.